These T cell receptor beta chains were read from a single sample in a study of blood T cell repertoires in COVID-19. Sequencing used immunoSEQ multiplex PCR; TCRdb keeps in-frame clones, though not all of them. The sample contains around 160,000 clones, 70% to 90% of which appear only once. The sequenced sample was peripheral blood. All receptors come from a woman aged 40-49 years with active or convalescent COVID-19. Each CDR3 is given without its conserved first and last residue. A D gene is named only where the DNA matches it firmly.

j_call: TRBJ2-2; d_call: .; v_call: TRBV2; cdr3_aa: ASSGLEIGGELF
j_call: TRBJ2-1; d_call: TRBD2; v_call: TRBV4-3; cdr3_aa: ASSQEAGASGRWNEQF
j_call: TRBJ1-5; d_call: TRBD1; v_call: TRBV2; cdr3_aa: ASSYGTVQPQH
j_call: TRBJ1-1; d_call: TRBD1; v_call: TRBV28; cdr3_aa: ASSRDRVNTEAF
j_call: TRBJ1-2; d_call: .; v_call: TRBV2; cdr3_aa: ASSGQGNVYGYT
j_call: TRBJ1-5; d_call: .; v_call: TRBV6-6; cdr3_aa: ASRLQSGSSNQPQH
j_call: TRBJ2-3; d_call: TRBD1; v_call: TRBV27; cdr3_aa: ASRSQGAPNTDTQY
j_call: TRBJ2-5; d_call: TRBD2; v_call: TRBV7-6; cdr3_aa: ASSLNSGRTETQY
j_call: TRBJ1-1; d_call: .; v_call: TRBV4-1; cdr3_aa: ASSQGSRSSVAF
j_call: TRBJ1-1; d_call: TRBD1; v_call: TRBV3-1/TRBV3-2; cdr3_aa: ASSQLVGQGSTEAF
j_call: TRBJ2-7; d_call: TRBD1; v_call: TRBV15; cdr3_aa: ATSLWDRGGYEQY
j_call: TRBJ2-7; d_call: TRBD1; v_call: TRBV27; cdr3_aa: ASSMDRVSLYEQY
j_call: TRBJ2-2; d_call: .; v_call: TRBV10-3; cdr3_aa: AIPHNRASEAGELF
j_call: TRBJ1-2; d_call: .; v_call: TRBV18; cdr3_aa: ASASGTNYGYT
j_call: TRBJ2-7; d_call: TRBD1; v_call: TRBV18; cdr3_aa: ASSPASQGAYEQY
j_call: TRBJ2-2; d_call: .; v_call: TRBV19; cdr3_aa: ASSIGTLRGLHTGELF
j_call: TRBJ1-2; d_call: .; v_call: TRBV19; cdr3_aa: ASSIGGRVLAYGYT
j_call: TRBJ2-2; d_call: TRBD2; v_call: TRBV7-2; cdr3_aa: ASSLGLAGGPGGELF
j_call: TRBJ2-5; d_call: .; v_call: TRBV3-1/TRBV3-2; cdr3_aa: ASSPRGPQETQY
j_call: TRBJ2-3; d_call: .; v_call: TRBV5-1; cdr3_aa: ASSLALAGPTTTDTQY
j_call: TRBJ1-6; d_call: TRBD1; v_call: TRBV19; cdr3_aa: ASSRGPGGNSPLH
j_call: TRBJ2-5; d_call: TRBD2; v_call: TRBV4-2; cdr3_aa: ASNVVAGNQQETQY
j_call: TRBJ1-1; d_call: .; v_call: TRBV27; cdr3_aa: ASSSTAGATNTEAF
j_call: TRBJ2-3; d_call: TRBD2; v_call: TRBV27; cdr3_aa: ASSFTSGEAEDTQY
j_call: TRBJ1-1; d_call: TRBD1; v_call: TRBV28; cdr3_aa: ASSVRQGGTEAF
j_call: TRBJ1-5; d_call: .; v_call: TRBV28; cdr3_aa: ASSFPRNQPQH
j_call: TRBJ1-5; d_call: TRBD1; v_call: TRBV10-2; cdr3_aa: ASSGRGTGPNQPQH
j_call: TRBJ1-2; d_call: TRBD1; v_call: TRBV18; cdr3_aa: ASSPPHGDRPGYT
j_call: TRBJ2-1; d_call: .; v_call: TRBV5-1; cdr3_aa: ASSPLKRSPTNEQF
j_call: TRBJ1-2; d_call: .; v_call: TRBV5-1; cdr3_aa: ASSLAEAPSNYGYT
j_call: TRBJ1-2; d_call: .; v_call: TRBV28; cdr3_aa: ASSKGRGGYGYT
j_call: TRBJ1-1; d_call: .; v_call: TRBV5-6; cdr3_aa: ASSLARATEAF
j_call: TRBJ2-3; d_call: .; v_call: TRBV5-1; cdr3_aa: ASSLGQRTDTQY
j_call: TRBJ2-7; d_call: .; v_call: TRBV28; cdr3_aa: ASSPDTEHEQY
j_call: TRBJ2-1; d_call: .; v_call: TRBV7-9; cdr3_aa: ASSLGGGGEF
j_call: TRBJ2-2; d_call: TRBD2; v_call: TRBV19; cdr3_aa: ASSSPGGIYGELF
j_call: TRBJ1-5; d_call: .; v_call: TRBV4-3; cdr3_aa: ASSQDRGPQH
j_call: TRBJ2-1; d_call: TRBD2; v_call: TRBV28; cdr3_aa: ASGRRLAGYNEQF
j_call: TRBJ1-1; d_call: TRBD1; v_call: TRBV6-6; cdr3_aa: ASSYPGTGTKGEAF
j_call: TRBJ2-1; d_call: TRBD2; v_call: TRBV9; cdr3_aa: ASSPGLAGGNEQF
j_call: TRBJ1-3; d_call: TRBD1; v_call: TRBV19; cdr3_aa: ASSPPGTGRNTIY
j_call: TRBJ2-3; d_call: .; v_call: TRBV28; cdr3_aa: ASRNSGGGADTQY
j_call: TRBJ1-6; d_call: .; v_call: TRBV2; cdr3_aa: ASRGNQGSPLH
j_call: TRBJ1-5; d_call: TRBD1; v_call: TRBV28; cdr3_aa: ASTRTGWGDQPQH
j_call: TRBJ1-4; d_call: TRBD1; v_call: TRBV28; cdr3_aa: ASSLGLRGRGREKLF
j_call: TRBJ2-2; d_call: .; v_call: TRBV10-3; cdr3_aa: AISELGGRNTGELF
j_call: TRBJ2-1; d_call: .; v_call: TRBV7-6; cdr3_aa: ASSITGSSYNEQF
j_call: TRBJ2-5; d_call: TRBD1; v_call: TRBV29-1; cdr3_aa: SVNPSRGPRETQY
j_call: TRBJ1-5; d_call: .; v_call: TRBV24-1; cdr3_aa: ATSDPDRSDQPQH
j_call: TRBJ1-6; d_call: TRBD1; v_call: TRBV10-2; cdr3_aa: ASSESRQGNRPLH
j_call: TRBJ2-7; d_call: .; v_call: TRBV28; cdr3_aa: ASSTFPYRSDYEQY
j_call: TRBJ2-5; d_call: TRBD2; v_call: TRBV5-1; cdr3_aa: ASSFLAGDGETQY
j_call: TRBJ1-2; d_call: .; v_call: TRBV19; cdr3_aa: ASHGRATYGYT
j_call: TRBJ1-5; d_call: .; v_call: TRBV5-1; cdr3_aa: ASSLDSLNQPQH
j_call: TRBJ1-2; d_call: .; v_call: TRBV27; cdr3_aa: ASSPSTEEGYT
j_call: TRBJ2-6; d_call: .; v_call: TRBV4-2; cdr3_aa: ASSHDLAGAFSGANVLT
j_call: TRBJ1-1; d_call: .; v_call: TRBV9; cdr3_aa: ASSGGGNTEAF